This is a list of T cell receptor beta chains from one sample in a study of regulatory T cells in long-lasting Graves disease. TCRdb re-analysed the multiplex PCR reads in MiXCR, keeping a single row per CDR3 protein. Of about 540,000 distinct CDR3 sequences in the sample, roughly 12% are singletons; the top ten hold roughly a tenth. Another study also made use of these data, one on T cells in Graves' hyperthyroidism and ophthalmopathy.

This material consisted of peripheral blood mononuclear cells (PBMCs), taken at new diagnosis, from a patient treated with antithyroid drugs. The receptors were gathered from a man in his thirties or forties with Graves disease. Both conserved end residues are part of each CDR3. A D gene is named only where the DNA matches it firmly. Size is stated for part of the rows, as once, few or many counts, or as a class when the clone is expanded.

.,TRBJ1-1,TRBV6-1,.,CASSERSLRGSPEAFF,TGTGCCAGCAGTGAAAGAAGTTTAAGGGGATCGCCTGAAGCTTTCTTT
many,TRBJ2-1,TRBV3-1,.,CASSLQWDRLLF,TGTGCCAGCAGCCTTCAATGGGACCGGCTCCTCTTC
.,TRBJ2-6,TRBV7-8,TRBD2,CAWRPAGGSGANVLTF,TGTGCCTGGAGACCAGCGGGGGGCTCTGGGGCCAACGTCCTGACTTTC
.,TRBJ2-5,TRBV3-1,.,CASSPALGSETQYF,TGTGCCAGCAGCCCAGCATTGGGATCTGAGACCCAGTACTTC
.,TRBJ2-3,TRBV5-4,.,CASSLDSDQDTQYF,TGTGCCAGCAGCCTGGATAGTGATCAAGATACGCAGTATTTT
.,TRBJ2-7,TRBV27,.,CASSFSPRGEQYF,TGTGCCAGCAGTTTCTCTCCACGAGGGGAGCAGTACTTC
many,TRBJ2-7,TRBV6-1,.,CASREPGALSTEQYF,TGTGCCAGCAGAGAGCCTGGGGCCTTGTCTACCGAGCAGTACTTC
many,TRBJ2-1,TRBV29-1,.,CSLGSLEQFF,TGCAGCCTCGGGTCGTTGGAGCAGTTCTTC
many,TRBJ1-2,TRBV28,.,CASSSPGEIGYTF,TGTGCCAGCAGTTCCCCCGGGGAAATTGGCTACACCTTC
few,TRBJ1-5,TRBV7-9,TRBD1,CASSLSAPGRGRIRPQHF,TGTGCCAGCAGCTTATCCGCCCCCGGCAGGGGGAGGATCAGGCCCCAGCATTTT
few,TRBJ2-1,TRBV7-9,.,CASSPVKASSYNEQFF,TGTGCCAGCAGCCCCGTAAAAGCGAGCTCCTACAATGAGCAGTTCTTC
many,TRBJ2-7,TRBV6-1,.,CASSSPDRVKYEQYF,TGTGCCAGCAGTAGCCCTGACCGTGTGAAATACGAGCAGTACTTC
many,TRBJ2-1,TRBV29-1,TRBD2,CSAGVLTSGSNEQFF,TGCAGCGCCGGAGTACTGACTAGCGGGAGTAATGAGCAGTTCTTC
many,TRBJ2-1,TRBV19,TRBD2,CASSILPGLAGDNEQFF,TGTGCCAGTAGTATATTACCGGGACTAGCGGGAGACAATGAGCAGTTCTTC
.,TRBJ2-1,TRBV7-2,TRBD2,CASSLVGASGTHGHNEQFF,TGTGCCAGCAGCTTAGTAGGGGCTAGCGGGACCCATGGGCACAATGAGCAGTTCTTC
.,TRBJ2-7,TRBV11-2,.,CASSLNGTPYEQYF,TGTGCCAGCAGCTTAAATGGCACACCCTACGAGCAGTACTTC
.,TRBJ1-2,TRBV2,.,CASSEARGRTYGYTF,TGTGCCAGCAGTGAAGCGCGGGGCAGAACCTATGGCTACACCTTC
few,TRBJ2-5,TRBV2,TRBD2,CASFSGRGEETQYF,TGTGCCAGCTTTAGCGGGAGGGGGGAAGAGACCCAGTACTTC
few,TRBJ2-5,TRBV20-1,.,CSAPAPSETQYF,TGCAGTGCTCCGGCCCCTTCGGAGACCCAGTACTTC
medium-sized,TRBJ1-2,TRBV28,TRBD1,CANPPRTGGYGYTF,TGTGCCAACCCCCCCCGGACAGGGGGCTATGGCTACACCTTC
.,TRBJ2-1,TRBV15,TRBD2,CATSRGTSGGAGNEQFF,TGTGCCACCAGCAGAGGGACTAGCGGGGGGGCGGGCAATGAGCAGTTCTTC
.,TRBJ2-2,TRBV13,TRBD1,CASLATGATGELFF,TGTGCCAGCCTCGCCACAGGGGCCACCGGGGAGCTGTTTTTT